The 4 T cell receptor beta chains presented below share a single source sample, sequenced in a study of T cells expressing NK-cell markers. TCRdb reanalyzed the 5' RACE reads, giving one entry per CDR3 protein sequence and no DNA. The repertoire table contains just under 150,000 distinct CDR3 sequences. Input material: blood T cells: a sorted CD56 or NKG2C T cell subset, CD4+ or CD8+ T cells, or bulk PBMC T cells (not recorded which). The receptors stem from a man between 18 and 29 years old in good health.

The V call is TRBV27, the J call TRBJ2-1; TCRdb gives TRBD2 as the D gene, but with no DNA this cannot be confirmed. The CDR3 has 16 amino acids. Germline CDR1 reads MNHEY; CDR2 reads SMNVEV (reference sequence). The CDR3 here is CATSLFWLAGNNEQFF.

The chain recombines TRBV11-2 with TRBJ2-2; absent DNA, TCRdb's TRBD1 call cannot be checked. There are 18 residues in the CDR3. The V gene's germline CDR1 is SGHAT and CDR2 FQNNGV. CDR3 sequence reads: CASSLFPDRARNTGELFF.

This chain joins TRBV7-9 and TRBJ2-1. The CDR3 length is 12 residues. In germline, CDR1 is SEHNR, CDR2 FQNEAQ (reference sequence). CDR3 sequence reads: CASSVFSDEQFF.

This rearrangement joins TRBV7-2 to TRBJ1-1; TCRdb's D gene call, TRBD1, goes unchecked for lack of DNA. This CDR3 is built from 16 residues. The germline V gene has CDR1 SGHTA and CDR2 FQGNSA. This chain's CDR3 is CASSLPEDRMNTEAFF.